A selection of T cell receptor beta chains follows, all from one sample in a study of blood T cell repertoires in COVID-19. Assay: immunoSEQ multiplex PCR; the TCRdb copy retains only in-frame clones and omits some. The sample lists approximately 75,000 clones; roughly 80% were seen once. Sequencing was carried out using peripheral blood. Every receptor here comes from a woman of 80 years or more with acute or convalescent COVID-19. CDR3s include the opening cysteine and the closing phenylalanine or tryptophan. D genes are given only for firm matches. Rows give clone size only sometimes, using once, few, many, or a class for an expanded clone.

j_call d_call clone_size v_call cdr3_aa cdr3_nt
TRBJ1-1 TRBD1 - TRBV5-1 CASSRTVMGQTSNTEAFF TGCGCCAGCAGCCGAACTGTAATGGGACAGACTTCGAACACTGAAGCTTTCTTT
TRBJ2-3 TRBD2 - TRBV6-2/TRBV6-3 CASSYSTSGDRTDTQYF TGTGCCAGCAGTTACTCGACTAGCGGGGACCGCACAGATACGCAGTATTTT
TRBJ2-2 - - TRBV9 CASSENLRGMGTNTGELFF TGTGCCAGCAGCGAGAACTTAAGGGGGATGGGGACGAACACCGGGGAGCTGTTTTTT
TRBJ1-2 TRBD1 - TRBV19 CASSYDRDFRGGYTF TGTGCCAGTAGTTACGACAGGGATTTTCGAGGCGGCTACACCTTC
TRBJ2-2 - many TRBV6-5 CASLTLTGELFF TGTGCCAGCCTAACTCTTACCGGGGAGCTGTTTTTT
TRBJ1-1 - - TRBV20-1 CSASYSRDGTEAFF TGCAGTGCTAGTTATTCCAGGGATGGCACTGAAGCTTTCTTT
TRBJ2-3 TRBD1 - TRBV5-5 CASRETTGSDTQYF TGTGCCAGCAGGGAGACGACAGGGTCAGATACGCAGTATTTT
TRBJ1-3 - once TRBV19 CASSIDLQRARGNTIYF TGTGCCAGTAGTATAGATCTCCAGCGGGCGCGAGGAAACACCATATATTTT
TRBJ1-2 TRBD1 - TRBV5-4 CASSPRQGKENGYTF TGTGCCAGCAGCCCCCGACAGGGGAAGGAAAATGGCTACACCTTC
TRBJ1-2 - - TRBV2 CASSEIGGANYGYTF TGTGCCAGCAGTGAAATAGGGGGAGCTAACTATGGCTACACCTTC
TRBJ1-5 - - TRBV24-1 CATIVDREGNQPQHF TGTGCCACCATTGTGGATCGGGAGGGCAATCAGCCCCAGCATTTT
TRBJ2-3 TRBD2 once TRBV19 CASRASGGTFTDTQYF TGTGCCAGTAGGGCTAGCGGGGGAACCTTCACAGATACGCAGTATTTT
TRBJ2-2 TRBD2 - TRBV9 CASSVASLSGGLTGELFF TGTGCCAGCAGCGTAGCTTCCCTCTCGGGGGGACTCACCGGGGAGCTGTTTTTT
TRBJ1-2 TRBD1 few TRBV28 CASRAQGGSNYGYTF TGTGCCAGCAGAGCTCAGGGGGGATCTAACTATGGCTACACCTTC
TRBJ1-1 - - TRBV5-1 CASTEGVNTEAFF TGCGCCAGCACGGAAGGGGTGAACACTGAAGCTTTCTTT
TRBJ2-1 - - TRBV19 CASRSLLALGIYNEQFF TGTGCCAGTAGATCCCTTCTAGCGTTAGGGATCTACAATGAGCAGTTCTTC
TRBJ1-2 - once TRBV5-1 CASSRPTMNANYGYTF TGCGCCAGCAGCCGGCCGACAATGAATGCTAACTATGGCTACACCTTC
TRBJ2-1 - - TRBV19 CATSETVLNEQFF TGTGCCACATCGGAGACAGTACTCAATGAGCAGTTCTTC
TRBJ1-4 TRBD1 once TRBV24-1 CATSDSAGGFRKLFF TGTGCCACCAGTGATTCGGCAGGGGGCTTTCGAAAACTGTTTTTT
TRBJ2-7 TRBD1 few TRBV7-8 CASSQGTGREQYF TGTGCCAGCAGCCAGGGGACAGGCCGGGAGCAGTACTTC
TRBJ2-7 TRBD1 - TRBV5-8 CASSLVLGTGKSYEQYF TGTGCCAGCAGCTTGGTTCTAGGGACAGGGAAGTCCTACGAGCAGTACTTC
TRBJ2-4 - - TRBV30 CAWGPGTGTFIQYF TGTGCCTGGGGACCGGGAACGGGAACATTCATTCAGTACTTC
TRBJ2-2 TRBD1 - TRBV7-6 CASSFRGTGGGSNTGELFF TGTGCCAGCAGCTTTCGGGGGACAGGGGGCGGGTCGAACACCGGGGAGCTGTTTTTT
TRBJ2-7 TRBD1 few TRBV11-2 CATSRDRDYEQYF TGTGCCACCTCCCGGGACAGGGACTACGAGCAGTACTTC
TRBJ2-2 TRBD2 - TRBV27 CASKAEGLIKTGELFF TGTGCCAGCAAAGCCGAGGGACTAATTAAGACCGGGGAGCTGTTTTTT
TRBJ1-2 TRBD1 many TRBV11-2 CASSLAGTGVYGYTF TGTGCCAGCAGCTTAGCCGGGACAGGAGTTTATGGCTACACCTTC
TRBJ1-1 TRBD1 - TRBV5-5 CASSFSGTALMNTEAFF TGTGCCAGCAGCTTCTCTGGGACAGCTTTAATGAACACTGAAGCTTTCTTT
TRBJ1-2 - once TRBV7-8 CASSSPTRGYGYTF TGTGCCAGCAGCTCCCCTACGCGGGGCTATGGCTACACCTTC
TRBJ2-1 TRBD2 - TRBV18 CASSPGGGSYNEQFF TGTGCCAGCTCACCAGGCGGGGGGTCCTACAATGAGCAGTTCTTC
TRBJ1-2 - - TRBV4-1 CASSQGPQNYGYTF TGCGCCAGCAGCCAAGGGCCACAGAACTATGGCTACACCTTC
TRBJ1-2 TRBD1 - TRBV3-1/TRBV3-2 CASSTGTVYGYTF TGTGCCAGCAGCACCGGGACAGTATATGGCTACACCTTC
TRBJ2-3 TRBD2 once TRBV4-2 CASSDKRGANTDTQYF TGTGCCAGCAGTGACAAGCGGGGGGCGAACACAGATACGCAGTATTTT
TRBJ2-1 - once TRBV6-1 CASSDLGNEQFF TGTGCCAGCAGTGATCTAGGAAATGAGCAGTTCTTC
TRBJ2-1 TRBD2 once TRBV7-3 CASSLSGGPSSYNEQFF TGTGCCAGCAGCCTGAGCGGGGGGCCTTCGTCTTACAATGAGCAGTTCTTC
TRBJ1-6 - once TRBV7-9 CASSLAVQGNSPLHF TGTGCCAGCAGCTTAGCTGTACAGGGTAATTCACCCCTCCACTTT
TRBJ1-2 - - TRBV30 CAWKAGGDYGYTF TGTGCCTGGAAGGCCGGGGGGGACTATGGCTACACCTTC
TRBJ1-2 TRBD1 - TRBV6-1 CASIDRGQGANYGYTF TGTGCCAGCATTGACAGGGGGCAGGGGGCTAACTATGGCTACACCTTC
TRBJ1-1 - - TRBV5-1 CASSPGWGANTEAFF TGCGCCAGCAGCCCCGGGTGGGGCGCGAACACTGAAGCTTTCTTT
TRBJ1-1 - - TRBV2 CASSEYILSGGTEAFF TGTGCCAGCAGTGAATATATTCTCTCGGGGGGAACTGAAGCTTTCTTT
TRBJ1-6 - - TRBV6-1 CASSEIWGLETPLHF TGTGCCAGCAGTGAAATCTGGGGGCTTGAGACACCCCTCCACTTT
TRBJ2-5 TRBD1 - TRBV18 CASSSTGFHETQYF TGTGCCAGCTCATCGACAGGGTTCCACGAGACCCAGTACTTC
TRBJ2-1 TRBD1 - TRBV7-8 CASSDPGQGASYNEQFF TGTGCCAGCAGCGACCCTGGACAGGGGGCTTCCTACAATGAGCAGTTCTTC
TRBJ1-5 - once TRBV6-2/TRBV6-3 CASSYSSRGGQPQHF TGTGCCAGCAGTTACTCGAGCCGGGGAGGTCAGCCCCAGCATTTT
TRBJ2-1 - - TRBV19 CASSLTRRDEQFF TGTGCCAGTAGCCTTACTAGGAGGGATGAGCAGTTCTTC
TRBJ2-3 TRBD1 - TRBV7-9 CASSLGRRDRVTDTQYF TGTGCCAGCAGCTTAGGACGCCGGGACAGAGTCACAGATACGCAGTATTTT
TRBJ1-1 - - TRBV7-6 CASSHGTEYTEAFF TGTGCCAGCAGCCATGGCACAGAATACACTGAAGCTTTCTTT
TRBJ1-6 - - TRBV4-2 CASSQDPGTTSSPLHF TGTGCCAGCAGCCAAGATCCCGGGACTACCAGTTCACCCCTCCACTTT
TRBJ2-2 TRBD1 - TRBV3-1/TRBV3-2 CASSHGTGLRGELFF TGTGCCAGCAGCCATGGGACAGGGTTGCGCGGGGAGCTGTTTTTT
TRBJ1-4 TRBD1 - TRBV7-6 CASSLDSRGRQGGYEKLFF TGTGCCAGCAGCTTAGATTCTAGGGGGCGACAGGGAGGCTATGAAAAACTGTTTTTT
TRBJ2-5 TRBD2 - TRBV19 CASSALAGEPQETQYF TGTGCCAGTAGTGCATTAGCGGGGGAACCGCAGGAGACCCAGTACTTC
TRBJ1-1 TRBD1 few TRBV5-6 CASSWKDRLEAFF TGTGCCAGCAGCTGGAAGGACAGGTTAGAAGCTTTCTTT
TRBJ1-5 - few TRBV27 CASREGYSNQPQHF TGTGCCAGCAGGGAGGGGTATAGCAATCAGCCCCAGCATTTT
TRBJ1-1 TRBD1 once TRBV9 CASSVRQGRGLEAFF TGTGCCAGCAGCGTTAGACAGGGGAGGGGGCTTGAAGCTTTCTTT
TRBJ2-1 TRBD2 - TRBV11-2 CASSLRTSANEQFF TGTGCCAGCAGCTTAAGGACTAGCGCAAATGAGCAGTTCTTC
TRBJ1-2 TRBD1 - TRBV29-1 CSVRQGAAYGYTF TGCAGCGTCCGACAGGGGGCGGCCTATGGCTACACCTTC
TRBJ2-5 TRBD2 once TRBV10-1 CASSGGSGHLETQYF TGCGCCAGCAGTGGGGGTAGCGGGCACCTTGAGACCCAGTACTTC
TRBJ1-2 - - TRBV6-4 CASSPFGGQPLYGYTF TGTGCCAGCAGTCCCTTCGGTGGACAGCCACTCTATGGCTACACCTTC
TRBJ1-3 - - TRBV7-2 CASSSQTGNTIYF TGTGCCAGCAGCTCACAAACTGGAAACACCATATATTTT
TRBJ2-7 TRBD1 - TRBV18 CASSDRGTQSYEQYF TGTGCCAGCTCAGACAGGGGGACGCAGTCCTACGAGCAGTACTTC
TRBJ2-1 - - TRBV27 CASSLEGLEYNEQFF TGTGCCAGCAGTTTGGAGGGGTTGGAGTACAATGAGCAGTTCTTC